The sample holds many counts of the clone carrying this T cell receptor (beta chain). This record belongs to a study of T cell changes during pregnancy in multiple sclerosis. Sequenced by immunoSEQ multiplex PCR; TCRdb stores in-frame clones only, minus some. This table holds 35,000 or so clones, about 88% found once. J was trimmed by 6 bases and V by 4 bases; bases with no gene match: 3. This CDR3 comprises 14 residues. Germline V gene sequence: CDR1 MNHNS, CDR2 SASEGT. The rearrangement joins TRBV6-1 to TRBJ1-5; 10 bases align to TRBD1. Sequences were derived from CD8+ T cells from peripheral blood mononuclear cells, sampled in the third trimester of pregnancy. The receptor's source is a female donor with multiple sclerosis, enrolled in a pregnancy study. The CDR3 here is CASSAGQGGQPQHF. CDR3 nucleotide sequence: TGTGCCAGCAGTGCCGGACAGGGGGGTCAGCCCCAGCATTTT.